The entry below describes one T cell receptor beta chain. This clone was seen only once. There is no known antigen for this receptor. Per-nucleotide qualities are absent, and no much larger clonotype sits a single base away. This sample is drawn from a study of T cell clones after liver transplantation (dated by TCRdb to about 2019). Some background on the complete study: The samples were obtained from ITN030ST, a randomized trial that attempted immunosuppression withdrawal within 2 years after liver transplantation. Tolerance was defined as complete immunosuppression withdrawal for at least one year with no rise in liver enzymes beyond twice the upper limit of normal. As an antigen-independent comparator for donor-reactive sequences, third party-reactive TCRbeta sequences were also identified from pre-transplant MLRs. After a pre-transplant mixed lymphocyte reaction, TCRbeta sequencing was used to pinpoint donor-reactive T cell clones, which were subsequently tracked in post-transplant blood. The subjects received no induction therapy and were kept on standard immunosuppression until randomization at 12-24 months post-transplant. Three of the eight recipients were HCV-positive; the others were transplanted for non-autoimmune, non-viral indications. Blood samples were collected pre-transplant, pre-randomization before withdrawal, and post-randomization after either full withdrawal or failed withdrawal. The studied cohort comprised 8 liver transplant recipients, 3 classified as tolerant and 5 as non-tolerant. The study at large found these results: When repertoire turnover was accounted for, significantly reduced detection of donor-reactive sequences was found in 7 of 8 subjects for CD4 and in 8 of 8 subjects for CD8. In 5 of 8 subjects, circulating donor-reactive CD4 TCRbeta sequences decreased significantly after transplant, regardless of tolerance or HCV status. Low numbers of available donor cells limited the measurable donor-reactive repertoire in a couple of subjects. Donor-reactive sequences declined more than third party-reactive ones, suggesting partial antigen-specific deletion unrelated to withdrawal success. Conclusions were preliminary, limited by small, heterogeneous patient numbers and non-standardized post-transplant time points. Because no allograft tissue specimens were available, donor-reactive T cells may have migrated into the graft instead of being deleted.

There are 14 amino acids in the CDR3, from cysteine to phenylalanine inclusive. Only CDR3 DNA is held: 42 bases, read in frame from base 1. Trimming at the junction amounts to 5 bases on V and 6 bases on J, and the germline ends lie 17 bases apart. Sequences SGHTA (CDR1) and FQGNSA (CDR2) are obtained from the germline V gene. Thawed unstimulated PBMCs were stained for CD3, CD4 and CD8 and FACS-sorted into CD3+CD4+ and CD3+CD8+ populations. All 8 studied subjects were randomized to immunosuppression withdrawal. Genomic DNA was isolated with the Qiagen DNeasy Blood and Tissue Kit. High-throughput TCRbeta CDR3 sequencing of frozen genomic DNA was performed by immunoSEQ, including PCR amplification, mapping, bias correction and internal controls. The paper's processing steps were these. Productive rearrangements were kept, and unique TCRbeta sequences were defined by CDR3 nucleotide sequence plus V and J gene. Donor-reactive sequences required at least 5-fold expansion in CFSE-low cells versus unstimulated pre-transplant cells and at least 0.01% frequency. To ensure at least 90% detection power, minimum frequency thresholds were set for each subject based on that subject's lowest-template unstimulated sample. Repertoire turnover was measured by Jensen-Shannon divergence between the top 1000 TCRbeta sequences post- and pre-transplant. Changes in detection of donor-reactive sequences were tested with two-sided Fisher's exact tests. TCRdb limited this immuneACCESS table to in-frame rearrangements with V and J called. A share of clones is missing; checked studies link under half to unresolved V genes, and the rest is unexplained. D and trimming come from the DNA, and the V and J calls and clone size come from that table. This sample gives about 75,000 clones in total; under 90% of them show up just once. The ten most abundant clones make up around 2% of the sample.

This specimen was CD4+ T cells from blood, taken less than 50 months after liver transplant. This clonotype was sampled from a human patient who received a liver transplant. After a transplant, some of the T cells may come from the graft donor. In this chain, TRBV7-2 is recombined with TRBJ2-7, with the D gene uncertain. The CDR3 protein is CASSPQLAFGEQYF. The DNA sequence is TGTGCCAGCAGCCCACAGTTAGCTTTCGGCGAGCAGTACTTC. Beyond the CDR3, the reference TRBV7-2 and TRBJ2-7 genes provide the residues; the full variable domain reads: GAGVSQSPSNKVTEKGKDVELRCDPISGHTALYWYRQSLGQGLEFLIYFQGNSAPDKSGLPSDRFSAERTGGSVSTLTIQRTQQEDSAVYLCASSPQLAFGEQYFGPGTRLTVT.